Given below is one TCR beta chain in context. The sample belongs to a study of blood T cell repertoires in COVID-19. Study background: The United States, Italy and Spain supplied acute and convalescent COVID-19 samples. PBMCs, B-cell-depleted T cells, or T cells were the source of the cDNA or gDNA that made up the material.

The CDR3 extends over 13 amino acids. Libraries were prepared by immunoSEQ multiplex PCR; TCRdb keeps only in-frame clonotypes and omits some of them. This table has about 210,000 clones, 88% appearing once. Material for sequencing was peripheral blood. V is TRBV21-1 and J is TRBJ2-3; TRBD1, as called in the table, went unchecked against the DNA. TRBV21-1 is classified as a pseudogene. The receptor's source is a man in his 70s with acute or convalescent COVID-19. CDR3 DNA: TGTGCCAGCAGCATATGGGCCACAGATACGCAGTATTTT. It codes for CASSIWATDTQYF.